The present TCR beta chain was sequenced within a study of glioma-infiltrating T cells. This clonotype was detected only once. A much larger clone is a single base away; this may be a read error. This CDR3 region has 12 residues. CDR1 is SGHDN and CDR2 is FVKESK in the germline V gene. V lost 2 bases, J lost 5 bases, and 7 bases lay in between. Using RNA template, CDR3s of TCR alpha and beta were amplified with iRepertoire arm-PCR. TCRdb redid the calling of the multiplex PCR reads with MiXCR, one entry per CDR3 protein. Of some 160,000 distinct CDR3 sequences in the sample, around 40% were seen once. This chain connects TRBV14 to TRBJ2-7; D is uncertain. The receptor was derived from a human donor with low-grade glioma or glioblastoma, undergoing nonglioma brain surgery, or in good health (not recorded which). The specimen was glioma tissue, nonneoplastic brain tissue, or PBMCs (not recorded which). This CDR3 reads CASSQLLHEQYF. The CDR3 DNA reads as TGTGCCAGCAGCCAACTACTCCACGAGCAGTACTTC.